This T cell receptor beta chain was documented in a study of blood T cells in healthy people across ages. Study-wide results and caveats: It was held that diversity estimates obtained from one million T cells represented underestimates.

Healthy Caucasian individuals from Russia aged about 6 to 100 were enrolled as donors. Per sample, a minimum of 6.5 million PBMCs were isolated. Through a sample-barcoded 5' primer and a J-beta primer mix, a second PCR was run for roughly 6 to 12 cycles. All samples yielded 2.5 million or more CDR3-containing paired-end reads. Each CDR3 protein is one row after TCRdb ran MiXCR on the 5' RACE reads. Seen here are about 1 million distinct CDR3 sequences, more than 35% observed once, and the top ten hold 15% to 20%. V was clipped by 7 bases and J by 7 bases; unmatched bases: 9. Per germline, CDR1 KGHDR and CDR2 SFDVKD. The CDR3 runs to 14 residues. A word on this clonotype: Its antigen is not identified.

The sequencing input was blood. The sequence was obtained from a woman aged 60 to 75 in good health. The V call is TRBV24-1, the J call TRBJ2-7; 10 nucleotides line up with TRBD2. CDR3 residues: CATSHTSGVDEQYF. The CDR3 region has the DNA TGTGCCACCAGCCATACTAGCGGGGTGGATGAGCAGTACTTC.